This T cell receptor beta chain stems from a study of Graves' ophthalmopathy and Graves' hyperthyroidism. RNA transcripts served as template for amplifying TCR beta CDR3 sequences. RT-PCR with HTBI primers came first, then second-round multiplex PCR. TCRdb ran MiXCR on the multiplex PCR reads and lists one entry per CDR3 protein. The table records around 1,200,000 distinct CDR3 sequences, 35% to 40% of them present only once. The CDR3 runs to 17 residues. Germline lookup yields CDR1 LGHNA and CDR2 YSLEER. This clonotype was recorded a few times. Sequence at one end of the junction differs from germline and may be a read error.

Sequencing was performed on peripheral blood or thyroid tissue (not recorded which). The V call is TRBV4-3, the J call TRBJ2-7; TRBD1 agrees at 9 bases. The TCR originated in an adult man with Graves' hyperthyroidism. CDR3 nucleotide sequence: TGCGCCAGCAGCCAAGATATCGGTGGACAGGGGTCCTCCGAGCAGTACTTC. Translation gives CASSQDIGGQGSSEQYF.